One and the same sample provided the 3 T cell receptor beta chains below, sequenced in a study of cytomegalovirus exposure and HLA in healthy donors. The primer mix had 60 Vbeta and 13 Jbeta primers. Assay: immunoSEQ multiplex PCR; the TCRdb copy retains only in-frame clones and omits some. The table has roughly 150,000 clones, 83% seen once. The sample consisted of PBMCs. The source is a man aged 45-60 years in good health and CMV-seropositive.

This chain connects TRBV6-5 to TRBJ1-2, with D tentatively TRBD1 (6 bases). From germline, CDR1 is MNHEY and CDR2 SVGAGI. The CDR3 consists of 13 residues. V was clipped by 0 bases and J by 11 bases, with 13 bases between them. The DNA of the CDR3 is TGTGCCAGCAGTTACTCGAGTTGGGGGCGATACACCTTC. It is translated as CASSYSSWGRYTF.

The rearrangement links TRBV27 to TRBJ2-5; a weak D match, TRBD1 (5 bases). Trimming removed 6 bases at V and 5 bases at J, with 16 bases between. This CDR3 has 14 residues. Germline V CDR1 and CDR2: MNHEY, SMNVEV (reference sequence). CDR3 sequence reads: CASRARAGWETQYF. CDR3 in DNA: TGTGCCAGCAGGGCCAGGGCTGGTTGGGAGACCCAGTACTTC.

V and J are TRBV28 and TRBJ2-2; D is undetermined. Germline V lookup: CDR1 MDHEN, CDR2 SYDVKM. Deletions cut 3 bases from V and 8 bases from J, with 4 bases between. The CDR3 consists of 11 residues. CDR3 amino acids: CASSFEGELFF. In DNA, the CDR3 is TGTGCCAGCAGTTTCGAGGGGGAGCTGTTTTTT.